These 32 T cell receptor beta chains were sequenced from one sample in a study of T-cell reconstitution after alpha-beta-depleted transplantation in children. Unique molecular identifiers were incorporated during preparation of the TCRbeta library. TCRdb itself ran the PCR reads through MiXCR, one entry per CDR3 protein. The table records hundreds of thousands of distinct CDR3 sequences, under 25% of them present only once. The material sequenced was PBMCs, mostly from graft donor cells, taken 360 days after TCRalphabeta/CD19-depleted stem cell transplant. The receptors come from a boy under two years old who had a stem cell transplant for acute myeloid leukemia, so the T cells may come from the graft donor.

The rearrangement joins TRBV5-1 to TRBJ2-5; maybe TRBD1 (6 bases). This CDR3 region has 14 residues. Trimming pared 0 bases from V and 5 bases from J, leaving 11 bases between. Germline V CDR1 and CDR2: SGHRS, YFSETQ. CDR3 DNA sequence: TGCGCCAGCAGCTTGGCCACAGGGATCGAGACCCAGTACTTC. Translation: CASSLATGIETQYF.

This clonotype has a count of ten or more. The chain employs TRBV12-3 or TRBV12-4 and TRBJ1-2; D not certain. The length of the CDR3 is 13 residues. With 7 bases removed from V and 2 bases from J, the gap between germline ends came to 11 bases. The CDR3 nucleotides are TGTGCCAGCATGCGAAGGTGGAACTATGGCTACACCTTC. It codes for CASMRRWNYGYTF.

This clonotype was counted ten times or more. This chain connects TRBV10-3 to TRBJ2-2; D gene uncertain. Trimming pared 10 bases from V and 7 bases from J, leaving 13 bases between. This CDR3 is 12 amino acids long. Germline CDR1 is ENHRY and CDR2 is SYGVKD. In DNA, the CDR3 is TGTGCCACCAGCAATTCCGGCGGGGAGCTGTTTTTT. This gives the protein CATSNSGGELFF.

The chain uses TRBV20-1 and TRBJ2-5, with D possibly being TRBD1 or TRBD2 (5 bases each). This CDR3 spans 14 amino acids. Germline V gives CDR1 DFQATT, CDR2 SNEGSKA (reference sequence). Trimming left V 2 bases short and J 3 bases short, with 13 bases between. The CDR3 reads CSARKGLAKETQYF. CDR3 DNA sequence: TGCAGTGCTAGAAAGGGGCTAGCAAAAGAGACCCAGTACTTC.

The chain uses TRBV11-2 and TRBJ2-7; 10 nucleotides line up with TRBD2. The CDR3 spans 15 residues. Germline-derived CDR1 and CDR2 are SGHAT and FQNNGV. The V segment lost 1 base and the J segment 3 bases; nucleotides outside the gene matches: 3. The CDR3 DNA sequence: TGTGCCAGCAGCTTAGTAACTAGCGGGGACTACGAGCAGTACTTC. It codes for CASSLVTSGDYEQYF.

The chain uses TRBV7-8 and TRBJ2-3; 8 bases are shared with TRBD2. The CDR3 extends over 17 amino acids. Germline V gene sequence: CDR1 SGHVS, CDR2 FQNEAQ. V was pared by 6 bases and J by 0 bases, with 11 bases of the junction left unmatched. This chain's CDR3 is CASSHPLLAGSTDTQYF. Written as DNA, the CDR3 is TGTGCCAGCAGTCACCCCTTATTAGCGGGGAGCACAGATACGCAGTATTTT.

The chain employs TRBV5-1 and TRBJ2-6; no definite D call. Germline CDR1 SGHRS, CDR2 YFSETQ. Trimming removed 0 bases from V and 2 bases from J, with 9 bases in between. The CDR3 is 16 amino acids. In nucleotides, the CDR3 is TGCGCCAGCAGCTTGGCGGGTGGTGCTGGGGCCAACGTCCTGACTTTC. Protein product: CASSLAGGAGANVLTF.

The chain employs TRBV7-2 and TRBJ2-7, with 11 bases lining up with TRBD1. V gave up 6 bases and J gave up 6 bases; unmatched junction bases: 7. CDR3 length: 14 residues. Looked up from germline, CDR1 is SGHTA and CDR2 is FQGNSA. The CDR3 is CASRDRGRICEQYV. CDR3 sequence (DNA): TGTGCCAGCAGGGACAGGGGGCGAATTTGCGAGCAGTACGTC.

The chain links TRBV29-1 to TRBJ1-3, with D unresolved. This CDR3 spans 14 amino acids. V lost 1 base to trimming and J lost 0 bases, with 7 bases between them. Per the germline V gene, CDR1 is SQVTM and CDR2 is ANQGSEA. The CDR3 loop reads CSVEVTSSGNTIYF. The CDR3 bases are TGCAGCGTTGAAGTAACAAGCTCTGGAAACACCATATATTTT.

The table lists this clonotype with many counts. Compared with germline, one end of the junction differs, possibly owing to a read error. This chain links TRBV6-6 with TRBJ1-5; no clear D gene. The CDR3 extends over 12 amino acids. The germline V gene encodes CDR1 MNHNY and CDR2 SVGAGI (reference sequence). The CDR3 nucleotides read TGTGCAAGCAAGGATAGCAATCAGCCCCAGCATTTT. The encoded protein is CASKDSNQPQHF.

This clonotype showed up just a few times. The CDR3 is CASSEAGGEQFF. Written as DNA, the CDR3 is TGTGCCAGCAGTGAAGCAGGGGGTGAGCAGTTCTTC. This rearrangement joins TRBV2 to TRBJ2-1; possibly TRBD1 for D (6 bases). This CDR3 has 12 amino acids. Deletions cut 0 bases from V and 9 bases from J, with 6 bases between. CDR1 and CDR2 from the germline V gene are SNHLY and FYNNEI.

This clonotype has at least ten counts. The chain is built from TRBV20-1 and TRBJ2-3; the match to TRBD2 covers 7 bases. CDR3 size: 14 residues. Germline V gene data show CDR1 as DFQATT and CDR2 as SNEGSKA (reference sequence). V lost 6 bases, J lost 1 base, and 7 bases stayed unmatched. CDR3 nucleotides: TGCAGTGCCCCGCAGCGGGGACGCACAGATACGCAGTATTTT. The encoded protein is CSAPQRGRTDTQYF.

The V and J genes are TRBV7-6 and TRBJ2-5, with D maybe TRBD2 (6 bases). Trimming removed 1 base at V and 1 base at J, with 10 bases between. CDR1 is SGHVS and CDR2 is FNYEAQ in the germline V gene. The CDR3 is made up of 15 amino acids. The CDR3 sequence is CASSLGQAGQETQYF. The CDR3 bases are TGTGCCAGCAGCTTAGGACAAGCGGGCCAAGAGACCCAGTACTTC.

V is TRBV12-3 or TRBV12-4 and J is TRBJ2-7, with D possibly matching TRBD1 (6 bases). The CDR3 is 13 residues long. Deletions cut 5 bases from V and 3 bases from J, with 11 bases between. The CDR3 loop is CASSRRTDYEQYF. The CDR3 DNA reads TGTGCCAGCAGTCGCCGGACAGACTACGAGCAGTACTTC.

The chain has TRBV4-3 and TRBJ2-5, with D possibly TRBD1 on 6 matching bases. The germline V and J ends were trimmed by 1 base and 3 bases, with 9 bases remaining between them. The V gene's germline CDR1 is LGHNA and CDR2 YSLEER. The CDR3 has 14 amino acids. In DNA, the CDR3 is TGCGCCAGCAGCCAAGTAGGGGGAGAAGAGACCCAGTACTTC. Translating it yields CASSQVGGEETQYF.

This clonotype was seen more than once but under ten times. The chain has TRBV5-1 and TRBJ1-3; no clear D gene. CDR1 is SGHRS, CDR2 YFSETQ, per germline. Trimming shortened V by 4 bases and J by 0 bases, and 11 bases separated the two germline ends. This CDR3 is 15 amino acids long. In nucleotides, the CDR3 is TGCGCCAGCAGCCCGACCGTAGCCTCTGGAAACACCATATATTTT. Its protein product is CASSPTVASGNTIYF.

This clonotype has at least ten counts. V is TRBV29-1 and J is TRBJ2-2, with D hard to call. This CDR3 has 12 residues. Trimming cost V 6 bases and J 3 bases, with 8 bases left between them. Germline V CDR1 and CDR2: SQVTM, ANQGSEA. The CDR3 DNA reads as TGCAGCGTCCCTAGTCACACCGGGGAGCTGTTTTTT. Protein: CSVPSHTGELFF.

This clonotype was picked up a small number of times. The gene calls are TRBV18 and TRBJ2-1, with 10 bases that match TRBD2. Germline assignment: CDR1 KGHSH and CDR2 LQKENI. Trimming cost V 6 bases and J 9 bases; bases outside gene matches: 5. The CDR3 loop spans 13 amino acids. The DNA of the CDR3 is TGTGCCAGCTCCCCGGGACTAGCGTTTGAGCAGTTCTTC. Translation: CASSPGLAFEQFF.

This clonotype turned up a few times. V usage is TRBV7-2 and J usage is TRBJ1-1; D unclear. CDR1 is SGHTA, CDR2 FQGNSA, per germline. V was trimmed by 5 bases and J by 7 bases, leaving 11 bases between them. There are 12 residues in the CDR3. The CDR3 sequence: CASSPARVEAFF. The DNA for the CDR3 is TGTGCCAGCAGCCCAGCGCGGGTTGAAGCTTTCTTT.

The chain uses TRBV12-3 or TRBV12-4 and TRBJ2-5; 7 bases map to TRBD1. V shed 5 bases and J 7 bases; nucleotides not matched to a gene: 16. The CDR3 covers 16 residues. DNA of the CDR3: TGTGCCAGCAGTCCTCATCGGACAGGCCTTGGGGGGACCCAGTACTTC. Translated: CASSPHRTGLGGTQYF.

This clonotype was seen repeatedly, ten times or more. The chain uses TRBV20-1 and TRBJ2-3; D possibly corresponds to TRBD2 (7 bases). CDR1 and CDR2 from the germline V gene are DFQATT and SNEGSKA (reference sequence). The CDR3 consists of 16 residues. V was cut by 6 bases and J by 2 bases, with 21 bases left in between. The CDR3 coding sequence is TGCAGTGCCGGCTCGATTTCCGGGGGGCTCACAGATACGCAGTATTTT. It codes for CSAGSISGGLTDTQYF.

This clonotype was observed at least ten times. The chain recombines TRBV29-1 with TRBJ2-3; TRBD1 might be the D (6 bases). The length of the CDR3 is 16 residues. The germline V gene has CDR1 SQVTM and CDR2 ANQGSEA. With 4 bases removed from V and 5 bases from J, the gap between germline ends came to 22 bases. CDR3: CSVVGALKSQGDTQYF. The CDR3 DNA follows: TGCAGCGTTGTGGGGGCCCTCAAATCCCAGGGAGATACGCAGTATTTT.

The chain has TRBV3-1 and TRBJ2-1; D may be TRBD1 (6 bases). The ends were cut back, 0 bases at V and 3 bases at J, with 9 bases in the middle. Germline values: CDR1 LGHDT, CDR2 YNNKEL (reference sequence). The CDR3 runs to 15 residues. The CDR3 DNA reads as TGTGCCAGCAGCCAAGATGGGACATACTACAATGAGCAGTTCTTC. This translates into CASSQDGTYYNEQFF.

This clonotype was recorded a few times. V gene TRBV12-3 or TRBV12-4 combines with J gene TRBJ1-5; perhaps TRBD1 as D (5 bases). Trimming removed 6 bases at V and 6 bases at J, with 12 bases between. The CDR3 consists of 13 residues. The CDR3 nucleotides read TGTGCCAGCAGACCAGGGCTTATTCAGCCCCAGCATTTT. Translation: CASRPGLIQPQHF.

V and J are TRBV2 and TRBJ1-1; TRBD1 might be the D (6 bases). Per germline, CDR1 SNHLY and CDR2 FYNNEI. This CDR3 is built from 16 residues. V gave up 0 bases and J gave up 1 base, with 12 bases separating them. This CDR3 is CASSEASGVGNTEAFF. Here the CDR3 DNA reads TGTGCCAGCAGTGAAGCCTCAGGGGTAGGGAACACTGAAGCTTTCTTT.

The chain joins TRBV12-3 or TRBV12-4 to TRBJ1-6; no reliable D call. CDR3 length: 12 amino acids. Between the trimmed V and J ends, which lost 4 bases and 12 bases, there was a span of 10 bases. The CDR3 DNA reads as TGTGCCAGCAGTTGGGCCCACCGACCCCTCCACTTT. Its translation is CASSWAHRPLHF.

CDR3 nucleotide sequence: TGCAGTGCTAGGATGGGACAGGGAACACTATTGTTTTTT. Translation gives CSARMGQGTLLFF. The chain couples TRBV20-1 to TRBJ2-2, with 9 nucleotides matching TRBD1. The CDR3 runs 13 residues. Germline CDR1 is DFQATT and CDR2 is SNEGSKA (reference sequence). Trimming at V came to 3 bases and at J to 15 bases, leaving 11 bases not matched to a gene.

This clonotype was seen repeatedly, ten times or more. This chain joins TRBV29-1 and TRBJ2-3; 9 positions agree with TRBD1. Germline trimming cut 7 bases from V and 4 bases from J; bases unmatched to any gene: 15. The CDR3 extends over 16 amino acids. Looked up from germline, CDR1 is SQVTM and CDR2 is ANQGSEA. This CDR3 reads CSGGERTGVLSDTQYF. The CDR3 bases are TGCAGCGGGGGAGAGCGGACAGGGGTGTTATCAGATACGCAGTATTTT.

Many counts were recorded for this clonotype. The CDR3 nucleotides are TGTGCCACCAGTGATTTTGGGACGGGACAGGGGGACAATGAGCAGTTCTTC. Protein product: CATSDFGTGQGDNEQFF. This sequence joins TRBV24-1 and TRBJ2-1; 11 nucleotides agree with TRBD1. CDR1 is KGHDR, CDR2 SFDVKD, per germline. The CDR3 is 17 residues long. Trimming removed 1 base from V and 5 bases from J; junction bases left unmatched: 6.

The chain uses TRBV27 and TRBJ2-2; 7 bases align to TRBD2. V dropped 7 bases and J dropped 8; count of bases not matched to a gene: 7. The CDR3 runs to 13 residues. The V gene's germline CDR1 is MNHEY and CDR2 SMNVEV (reference sequence). The CDR3 reads CASKYGGEGELFF. The CDR3 bases are TGTGCCAGCAAGTATGGGGGGGAGGGGGAGCTGTTTTTT.

The rearrangement joins TRBV5-8 to TRBJ2-3; D might be TRBD1 (6 bases). The CDR3 is made up of 15 amino acids. Germline assignment: CDR1 SGHTS and CDR2 YDEGEE. The V gene lost 4 bases and the J gene lost 2 bases, with 14 bases spanning the gap. This CDR3 is CASSQHRVTTDTQYF. CDR3 nucleotides: TGTGCCAGCAGCCAACACAGGGTCACCACAGATACGCAGTATTTT.

In this sample, this clonotype turned up many times. The chain couples TRBV28 to TRBJ1-2, with a possible D match to TRBD1 (6 bases). Trimming removed 6 bases from V and 4 bases from J, with 18 bases in between. The CDR3 has 15 residues. Germline CDR1 MDHEN, CDR2 SYDVKM. DNA for the CDR3: TGTGCCAGCAGCCGCCGGGACAAGGGCGCCTATGGCTACACCTTC. Translation gives CASSRRDKGAYGYTF.